Listed below are T cell receptor beta chains from one sample, sequenced in a study of shared clonotypes between healthy human individuals. The table came from immunoSEQ multiplex PCR; TCRdb's copy has only in-frame clones and leaves some out. The data show about 1.1 million clones, 60% to 80% seen once. Sequencing was carried out using memory CD4+ T cells from PBMCs. These receptors originate from a man aged 18 to 29 in good health. Some clones in this sample may be carry-over from other donors' samples. Each CDR3 is given with its conserved first and last residue. D genes are given only for firm matches. The size entry is marked missing in some rows and otherwise reads once, few, many or a size class.

CDR3 length: 17; clone size: -; V gene: TRBV9; D gene: TRBD1; J gene: TRBJ1-3; CDR3 DNA: TGTGCCAGCAGCGAGAGACCACAGGGGGCGGTTGGAAACACCATATATTTT; CDR3 protein: CASSERPQGAVGNTIYF
CDR3 length: 16; clone size: -; V gene: TRBV19; D gene: -; J gene: TRBJ2-2; CDR3 DNA: TGTGCCAGTAGTATAAAGGGTGGTTCGAACACCGGGGAGCTGTTTTTT; CDR3 protein: CASSIKGGSNTGELFF
CDR3 length: 14; clone size: -; V gene: TRBV11-2; D gene: TRBD1; J gene: TRBJ1-1; CDR3 DNA: TGTGCCAGCAGCCCGGCAGGGGGATTCACTGAAGCTTTCTTT; CDR3 protein: CASSPAGGFTEAFF
CDR3 length: 15; clone size: -; V gene: TRBV10-3; D gene: TRBD2; J gene: TRBJ2-1; CDR3 DNA: TGTGCCATCAGTGCCCGGACTAGCGACGACAATGAGCAGTTCTTC; CDR3 protein: CAISARTSDDNEQFF
CDR3 length: 13; clone size: -; V gene: TRBV6-1; D gene: -; J gene: TRBJ1-4; CDR3 DNA: TGTGCCAGCACTTTGGGGCTTAATGAAAAACTGTTTTTT; CDR3 protein: CASTLGLNEKLFF
CDR3 length: 19; clone size: -; V gene: TRBV11-2; D gene: TRBD2; J gene: TRBJ2-7; CDR3 DNA: TGTGCCAGCAGCTTCTCGTCGGGAGGTCCCTTAGACACGACCTACGAGCAGTACTTC; CDR3 protein: CASSFSSGGPLDTTYEQYF
CDR3 length: 14; clone size: -; V gene: TRBV6-1; D gene: -; J gene: TRBJ1-1; CDR3 DNA: TGTGCCAGCAGCGAACGGGGCCTGAACACTGAAGCTTTCTTT; CDR3 protein: CASSERGLNTEAFF
CDR3 length: 12; clone size: -; V gene: TRBV5-1; D gene: TRBD1; J gene: TRBJ2-5; CDR3 DNA: TGCGCCAGCAGGGACAGGGCCGAGACCCAGTACTTC; CDR3 protein: CASRDRAETQYF
CDR3 length: 13; clone size: -; V gene: TRBV7-7; D gene: -; J gene: TRBJ2-1; CDR3 DNA: TGTGCCAGCAGCTTAGAACCTAGCAATGAGCAGTTCTTC; CDR3 protein: CASSLEPSNEQFF
CDR3 length: 13; clone size: -; V gene: TRBV5-1; D gene: -; J gene: TRBJ1-1; CDR3 DNA: TGCGCCAGCAGGCAACAGGATAACACTGAAGCTTTCTTT; CDR3 protein: CASRQQDNTEAFF
CDR3 length: 15; clone size: -; V gene: TRBV9; D gene: TRBD2; J gene: TRBJ2-1; CDR3 DNA: TGTGCCAGCAGCGGATCTAGCGGAGGGGACAATGAGCAGTTCTTC; CDR3 protein: CASSGSSGGDNEQFF
CDR3 length: 14; clone size: -; V gene: TRBV2; D gene: TRBD2; J gene: TRBJ2-3; CDR3 DNA: TGTGCCAGCAGGCTTAGCGGGAGCACAGATACGCAGTATTTT; CDR3 protein: CASRLSGSTDTQYF
CDR3 length: 11; clone size: -; V gene: TRBV6-5; D gene: TRBD1; J gene: TRBJ2-1; CDR3 DNA: TGTGCCAGCAGGGGACAGTTTTGGCAGTTCTTC; CDR3 protein: CASRGQFWQFF
CDR3 length: 15; clone size: -; V gene: TRBV4-2; D gene: -; J gene: TRBJ1-4; CDR3 DNA: TGTGCCAGCAGCCAAGAGACGGGCCCGGGTGAAAAACTGTTTTTT; CDR3 protein: CASSQETGPGEKLFF
CDR3 length: 12; clone size: few; V gene: TRBV27; D gene: -; J gene: TRBJ1-1; CDR3 DNA: TGTGCCAGCAGTTTAAGGGGAGGGGAAGCTTTCTTT; CDR3 protein: CASSLRGGEAFF
CDR3 length: 15; clone size: -; V gene: TRBV18; D gene: -; J gene: TRBJ1-1; CDR3 DNA: TGTGCCAGCTCACCGGCGACAGCCGCCAACACTGAAGCTTTCTTT; CDR3 protein: CASSPATAANTEAFF
CDR3 length: 13; clone size: -; V gene: TRBV27; D gene: -; J gene: TRBJ1-1; CDR3 DNA: TGTGCCAGCAGCAAGCATGGGGGCACTGAAGCTTTCTTT; CDR3 protein: CASSKHGGTEAFF
CDR3 length: 15; clone size: -; V gene: TRBV10-3; D gene: -; J gene: TRBJ1-1; CDR3 DNA: TGTGCCATCAGTGATGGGCAGACCATGAACACTGAAGCTTTCTTT; CDR3 protein: CAISDGQTMNTEAFF
CDR3 length: 16; clone size: -; V gene: TRBV27; D gene: -; J gene: TRBJ2-7; CDR3 DNA: TGTGCCAGCAGTTTGGTGGGGCCCCCGCACCCCTACGAGCAGTACTTC; CDR3 protein: CASSLVGPPHPYEQYF
CDR3 length: 14; clone size: -; V gene: TRBV14; D gene: -; J gene: TRBJ2-4; CDR3 DNA: TGTGCCAGCAGCCGCACCACAGGGGAGGACATTCAGTACTTC; CDR3 protein: CASSRTTGEDIQYF
CDR3 length: 13; clone size: -; V gene: TRBV28; D gene: -; J gene: TRBJ1-1; CDR3 DNA: TGTGCCAGCAGTTCACAGCCGAACACTGAAGCTTTCTTT; CDR3 protein: CASSSQPNTEAFF
CDR3 length: 14; clone size: -; V gene: TRBV19; D gene: -; J gene: TRBJ1-1; CDR3 DNA: TGTGCCAGTAGTATCGGAGGGCGCGGGACTGAAGCTTTCTTT; CDR3 protein: CASSIGGRGTEAFF
CDR3 length: 11; clone size: -; V gene: TRBV10-3; D gene: TRBD1; J gene: TRBJ2-7; CDR3 DNA: TGTGCCATGGGACAGAACTACGAGCAGTACTTC; CDR3 protein: CAMGQNYEQYF
CDR3 length: 13; clone size: -; V gene: TRBV10-3; D gene: -; J gene: TRBJ1-2; CDR3 DNA: TGTGCCATCCAGGCAGGGACTAACTATGGCTACACCTTC; CDR3 protein: CAIQAGTNYGYTF
CDR3 length: 14; clone size: -; V gene: TRBV28; D gene: -; J gene: TRBJ2-7; CDR3 DNA: TGTGCCAGCAGTTACGGAACGAGCTCCTACGAGCAGTACTTC; CDR3 protein: CASSYGTSSYEQYF
CDR3 length: 16; clone size: -; V gene: TRBV28; D gene: TRBD2; J gene: TRBJ2-1; CDR3 DNA: TGTGCCAGCAGTTTGGGGGGGATAGGATCCTACAATGAGCAGTTCTTC; CDR3 protein: CASSLGGIGSYNEQFF
CDR3 length: 15; clone size: once; V gene: TRBV28; D gene: TRBD1; J gene: TRBJ2-7; CDR3 DNA: TGTGCCAGCAGTGCATCCGGGACAGCGAACTACGAGCAGTACTTC; CDR3 protein: CASSASGTANYEQYF
CDR3 length: 12; clone size: once; V gene: TRBV28; D gene: -; J gene: TRBJ2-7; CDR3 DNA: TGTGCCAGCAGTCGGCAGGCCTACGAGCAGTACTTC; CDR3 protein: CASSRQAYEQYF
CDR3 length: 16; clone size: -; V gene: TRBV19; D gene: TRBD2; J gene: TRBJ2-3; CDR3 DNA: TGTGCCAGTAGTTTCCGGACTAGCGGGAGCACAGATACGCAGTATTTT; CDR3 protein: CASSFRTSGSTDTQYF
CDR3 length: 14; clone size: -; V gene: TRBV5-1; D gene: TRBD2; J gene: TRBJ2-1; CDR3 DNA: TGCGCCAGCAGCACGACTAGCGGTCCTAATGAGCAGTTCTTC; CDR3 protein: CASSTTSGPNEQFF
CDR3 length: 14; clone size: -; V gene: TRBV28; D gene: -; J gene: TRBJ2-1; CDR3 DNA: TGTGCCAGCAGTTTTTGGGGTTCCTACAATGAGCAGTTCTTC; CDR3 protein: CASSFWGSYNEQFF
CDR3 length: 16; clone size: many; V gene: TRBV11-2; D gene: TRBD1; J gene: TRBJ1-2; CDR3 DNA: TGTGCCAGCAGCTTAGATGCCGGGACAGGGGTGTATGGCTACACCTTC; CDR3 protein: CASSLDAGTGVYGYTF
CDR3 length: 14; clone size: -; V gene: TRBV6-5; D gene: TRBD1; J gene: TRBJ2-7; CDR3 DNA: TGTGCCAGCAGTTCCGGGACAGGAGTCTACGAGCAGTACTTC; CDR3 protein: CASSSGTGVYEQYF
CDR3 length: 14; clone size: -; V gene: TRBV19; D gene: -; J gene: TRBJ1-5; CDR3 DNA: TGTGCCAGTAGTCCCATCAATGGTGGTCAGCCCCAGCATTTT; CDR3 protein: CASSPINGGQPQHF
CDR3 length: 14; clone size: few; V gene: TRBV29-1; D gene: -; J gene: TRBJ1-2; CDR3 DNA: TGCAGCGTTGACGCGACAGGAAAGAACTATGGCTACACCTTC; CDR3 protein: CSVDATGKNYGYTF
CDR3 length: 13; clone size: -; V gene: TRBV2; D gene: -; J gene: TRBJ2-7; CDR3 DNA: TGTGCCAGCAGCGTGGATAGGGGGGGAGAGCAGTACTTC; CDR3 protein: CASSVDRGGEQYF
CDR3 length: 15; clone size: -; V gene: TRBV12-5; D gene: TRBD1; J gene: TRBJ2-5; CDR3 DNA: TGTGCTAGTGGTTTGGGACAGGGTGGCGAAGAGACCCAGTACTTC; CDR3 protein: CASGLGQGGEETQYF
CDR3 length: 13; clone size: -; V gene: TRBV6-1; D gene: TRBD1; J gene: TRBJ1-1; CDR3 DNA: TGTGCCAGCATTCAGGGGGTGAGCACTGAAGCTTTCTTT; CDR3 protein: CASIQGVSTEAFF
CDR3 length: 18; clone size: -; V gene: TRBV2; D gene: TRBD1; J gene: TRBJ2-1; CDR3 DNA: TGTGCCAGCAGCTTACCCTTAGGACAGGGGGCCCAGTACAATGAGCAGTTCTTC; CDR3 protein: CASSLPLGQGAQYNEQFF
CDR3 length: 15; clone size: -; V gene: TRBV28; D gene: -; J gene: TRBJ1-5; CDR3 DNA: TGTGCCAGCAGTTTTACCGGGGTGTACCATCAGCCCCAGCATTTT; CDR3 protein: CASSFTGVYHQPQHF
CDR3 length: 16; clone size: many; V gene: TRBV4-1; D gene: TRBD1; J gene: TRBJ2-1; CDR3 DNA: TGCGCCAGCAGCCTCGCAGGGGGAACGGGCTACAATGAGCAGTTCTTC; CDR3 protein: CASSLAGGTGYNEQFF
CDR3 length: 16; clone size: -; V gene: TRBV7-2; D gene: TRBD2; J gene: TRBJ2-1; CDR3 DNA: TGTGCCAGCAGCGGACATCTAGCGGGTATTTACAATGAGCAGTTCTTC; CDR3 protein: CASSGHLAGIYNEQFF